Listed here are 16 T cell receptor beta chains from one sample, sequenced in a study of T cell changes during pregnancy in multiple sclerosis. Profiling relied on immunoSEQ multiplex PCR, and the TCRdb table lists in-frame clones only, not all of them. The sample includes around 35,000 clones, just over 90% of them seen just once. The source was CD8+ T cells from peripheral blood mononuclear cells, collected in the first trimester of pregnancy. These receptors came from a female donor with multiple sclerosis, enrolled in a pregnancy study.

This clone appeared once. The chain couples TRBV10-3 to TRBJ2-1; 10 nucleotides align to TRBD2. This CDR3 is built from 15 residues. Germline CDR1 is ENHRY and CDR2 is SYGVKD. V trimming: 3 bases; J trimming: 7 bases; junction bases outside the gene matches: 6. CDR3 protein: CAISDGLAGVNEQFF. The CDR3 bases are TGTGCCATCAGTGACGGGCTAGCGGGAGTGAATGAGCAGTTCTTC.

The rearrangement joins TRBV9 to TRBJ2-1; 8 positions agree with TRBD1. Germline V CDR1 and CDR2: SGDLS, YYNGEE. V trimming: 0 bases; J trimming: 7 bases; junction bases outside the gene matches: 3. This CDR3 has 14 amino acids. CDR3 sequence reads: CASSVGGQVNEQFF. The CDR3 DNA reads TGTGCCAGCAGCGTAGGGGGACAGGTAAATGAGCAGTTCTTC.

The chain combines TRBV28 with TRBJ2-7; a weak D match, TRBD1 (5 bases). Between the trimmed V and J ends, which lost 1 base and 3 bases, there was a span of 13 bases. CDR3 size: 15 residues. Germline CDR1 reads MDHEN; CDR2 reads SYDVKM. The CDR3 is CASSLSDTSSYEQYF. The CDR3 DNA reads TGTGCCAGCAGTTTATCGGACACCTCGAGCTACGAGCAGTACTTC.

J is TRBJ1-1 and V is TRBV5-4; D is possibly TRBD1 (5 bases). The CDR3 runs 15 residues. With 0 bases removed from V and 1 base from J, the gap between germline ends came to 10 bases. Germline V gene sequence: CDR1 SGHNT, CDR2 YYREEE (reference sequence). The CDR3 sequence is CASSLGGGANTEAFF. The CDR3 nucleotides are TGTGCCAGCAGCTTGGGCGGAGGGGCGAACACTGAAGCTTTCTTT. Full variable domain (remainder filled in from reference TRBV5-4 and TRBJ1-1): ETGVTQSPTHLIKTRGQQVTLRCSSQSGHNTVSWYQQALGQGPQFIFQYYREEENGRGNFPPRFSGLQFPNYSSELNVNALELDDSALYLCASSLGGGANTEAFFGQGTRLTVV.

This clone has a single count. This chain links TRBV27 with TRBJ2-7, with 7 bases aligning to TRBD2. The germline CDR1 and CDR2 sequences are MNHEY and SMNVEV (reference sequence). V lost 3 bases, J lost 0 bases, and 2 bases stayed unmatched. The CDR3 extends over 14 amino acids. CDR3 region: CASSFGGSSYEQYF. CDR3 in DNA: TGTGCCAGCAGTTTCGGCGGGAGCTCCTACGAGCAGTACTTC.

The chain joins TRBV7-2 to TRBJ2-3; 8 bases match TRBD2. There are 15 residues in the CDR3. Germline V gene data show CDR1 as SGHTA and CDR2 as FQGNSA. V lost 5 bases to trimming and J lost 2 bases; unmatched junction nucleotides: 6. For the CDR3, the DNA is TGTGCCAGCAGCCTTAGACTAGCGATCACAGATACGCAGTATTTT. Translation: CASSLRLAITDTQYF.

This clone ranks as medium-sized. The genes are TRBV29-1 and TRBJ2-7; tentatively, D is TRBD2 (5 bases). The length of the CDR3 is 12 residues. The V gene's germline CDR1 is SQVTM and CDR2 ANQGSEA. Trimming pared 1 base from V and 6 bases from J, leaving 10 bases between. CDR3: CSVEVGVGEQYF. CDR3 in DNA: TGCAGCGTTGAAGTGGGAGTCGGCGAGCAGTACTTC.

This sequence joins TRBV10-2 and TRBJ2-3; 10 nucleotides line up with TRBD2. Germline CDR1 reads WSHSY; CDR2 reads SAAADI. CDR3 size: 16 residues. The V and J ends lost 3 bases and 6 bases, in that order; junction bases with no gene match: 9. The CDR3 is CASSEALAGVTDTQYF. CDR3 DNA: TGCGCCAGCAGTGAAGCTCTAGCGGGAGTAACTGATACGCAGTATTTT.

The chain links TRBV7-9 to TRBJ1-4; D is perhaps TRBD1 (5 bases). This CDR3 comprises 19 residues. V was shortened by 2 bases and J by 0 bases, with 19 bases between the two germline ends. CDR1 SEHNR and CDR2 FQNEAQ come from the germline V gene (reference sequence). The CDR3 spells CASSLSAGGRIATNEKLFF. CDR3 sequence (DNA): TGTGCCAGCAGCTTATCAGCGGGGGGGAGAATCGCAACTAATGAAAAACTGTTTTTT.

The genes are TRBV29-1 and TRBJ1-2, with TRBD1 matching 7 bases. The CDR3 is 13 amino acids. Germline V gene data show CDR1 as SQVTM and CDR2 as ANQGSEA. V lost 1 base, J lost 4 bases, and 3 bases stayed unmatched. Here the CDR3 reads CSVEVWDSYGYTF. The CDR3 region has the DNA TGCAGCGTTGAAGTCTGGGACAGCTATGGCTACACCTTC.

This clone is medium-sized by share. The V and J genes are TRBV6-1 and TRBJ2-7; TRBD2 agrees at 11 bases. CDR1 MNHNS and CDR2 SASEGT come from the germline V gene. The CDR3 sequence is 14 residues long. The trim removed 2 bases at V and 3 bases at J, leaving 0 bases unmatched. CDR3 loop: CASSETSGSYEQYF. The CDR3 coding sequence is TGTGCCAGCAGTGAAACTAGCGGGAGCTACGAGCAGTACTTC.

The DNA of the CDR3 is TGTGCCAGCAGCCCCAGACAAGTTAATCAGCCCCAGCATTTT. This translates into CASSPRQVNQPQHF. This chain joins TRBV6-6 and TRBJ1-5, with D unclear. Germline V gives CDR1 MNHNY, CDR2 SVGAGI (reference sequence). The CDR3 has 14 residues. Trimming removed 6 bases from V and 4 bases from J, with 13 bases in between.

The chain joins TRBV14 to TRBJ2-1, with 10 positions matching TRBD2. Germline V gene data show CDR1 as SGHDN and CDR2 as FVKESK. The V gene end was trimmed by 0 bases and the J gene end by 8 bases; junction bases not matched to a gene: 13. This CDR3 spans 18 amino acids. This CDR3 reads CASSQEWLALAGIDEQFF. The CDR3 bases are TGTGCCAGCAGCCAAGAATGGTTGGCACTAGCGGGAATAGATGAGCAGTTCTTC.

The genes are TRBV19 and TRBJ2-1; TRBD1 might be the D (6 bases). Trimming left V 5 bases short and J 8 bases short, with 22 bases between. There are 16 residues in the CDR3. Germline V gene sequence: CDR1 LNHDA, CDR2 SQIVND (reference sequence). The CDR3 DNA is TGTGCCAGTAGTCCTGTAACAGGGATGAGTCCCGATGAGCAGTTCTTC. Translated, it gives CASSPVTGMSPDEQFF.

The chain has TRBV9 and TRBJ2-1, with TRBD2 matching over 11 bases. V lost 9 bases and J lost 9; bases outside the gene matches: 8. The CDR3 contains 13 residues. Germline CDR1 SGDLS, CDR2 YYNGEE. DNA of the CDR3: TGTGCCACTACGGGACTAGCGGTGGGTGAGCAGTTCTTC. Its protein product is CATTGLAVGEQFF.

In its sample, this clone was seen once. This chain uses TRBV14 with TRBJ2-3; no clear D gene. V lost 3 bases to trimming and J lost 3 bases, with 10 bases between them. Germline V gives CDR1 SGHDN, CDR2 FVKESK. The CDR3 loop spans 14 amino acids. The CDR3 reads CASSHVYPTDTQYF. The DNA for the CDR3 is TGTGCCAGCAGCCATGTCTATCCGACAGATACGCAGTATTTT.